The 26 T cell receptor beta chains presented below share a single source sample, sequenced in a study of blood T cells in healthy people across ages. The authors ran a second PCR of 7 to 11 cycles using a sample-barcoded 5' primer and a J-beta primer mix. TCRdb processed the 5' RACE reads anew with MiXCR; each CDR3 protein has one entry. The data hold 1.5 million to 2 million distinct CDR3 sequences, with about 39% observed a single time. Sequenced material: blood. Receptor source: a human donor in good health.

In this sample, this clonotype turned up many times. The V and J genes are TRBV10-3 and TRBJ2-5; D is uncertain. Trimming stripped 6 bases from V and 3 bases from J, with 8 bases between. This CDR3 has 12 residues. In germline, CDR1 is ENHRY, CDR2 SYGVKD. The CDR3 sequence: CAIRGVEETQYF. As DNA, the CDR3 is TGTGCCATCAGGGGTGTAGAAGAGACCCAGTACTTC.

This clonotype turned up a few times. The chain links TRBV28 to TRBJ2-5; 7 bases match TRBD2. V was pared by 0 bases and J by 4 bases, with 8 bases of the junction left unmatched. Germline CDR1 reads MDHEN; CDR2 reads SYDVKM. The CDR3 extends over 16 amino acids. CDR3 sequence reads: CASSLWRSSGGETQYF. The CDR3 nucleotides read TGTGCCAGCAGTTTATGGCGATCCTCGGGGGGAGAGACCCAGTACTTC.

The chain uses TRBV4-2 and TRBJ2-1; no definite D call. V dropped 3 bases and J dropped 0 bases, with 3 bases sitting between them. CDR1 LGHNA and CDR2 YNFKEQ come from the germline V gene. The CDR3 contains 13 residues. CDR3 sequence reads: CASSHRSYNEQFF. The CDR3 DNA follows: TGTGCCAGCAGCCACCGCTCCTACAATGAGCAGTTCTTC.

Of note for this clonotype: A much larger clone is a single base away; this may be a read error. The rearrangement links TRBV6-5 to TRBJ2-1; 8 nucleotides line up with TRBD1. Germline trimming cut 8 bases from V and 12 bases from J; bases unmatched to any gene: 21. This CDR3 has 16 residues. CDR1 and CDR2 from the germline V gene are MNHEY and SVGAGI. As DNA, the CDR3 is TGTGCCAGCCGCCAACCCCTACGTCAGGGGGCATTTGGGCAGTTCTTC. It translates to CASRQPLRQGAFGQFF.

This clonotype has more than one count but fewer than ten. This chain links TRBV4-2 with TRBJ2-1, with 9 bases aligning to TRBD2. Germline CDR1 and CDR2: LGHNA and YNFKEQ. The junction had 16 bases not matched to a gene; V was cut back by 3 bases and J by 4 bases. The CDR3 extends over 19 amino acids. CDR3 nucleotide sequence: TGTGCCAGCAGCCAGTTACTGTGGGCTCTAGCGGGGCAATACAATGAGCAGTTCTTC. Translating gives CASSQLLWALAGQYNEQFF.

On this clonotype: A read error is possible here, since a much larger clone lies one base away. This chain connects TRBV6-6 to TRBJ2-7; D not resolved. The V end was cut by 6 bases, the J end by 7 bases, with 10 bases between. This CDR3 contains 11 residues. Looked up from germline, CDR1 is MNHNY and CDR2 is SVGAGI (reference sequence). Written as DNA, the CDR3 is TGTGCCAGCAGGATAAGGGCAGAGCAGTACTTC. Its translation is CASRIRAEQYF.

In this sample, this clonotype turned up a few times. The CDR3 coding sequence is TGTGCCAGCAGCTTAGAAATCAATGGAGGTTACGAGCAGTACTTC. Translation: CASSLEINGGYEQYF. The chain couples TRBV7-2 to TRBJ2-7; tentatively, D is TRBD2 (5 bases). V lost 1 base to trimming and J lost 4 bases, with 14 bases between them. The CDR3 loop spans 15 amino acids. Germline V gene lookup returns CDR1 SGHTA and CDR2 FQGNSA.

This chain joins TRBV6-2 or TRBV6-3 and TRBJ2-7; D is undetermined. The V and J ends lost 0 bases and 0 bases respectively, with 12 bases between them. Per germline, CDR1 MNHEY and CDR2 SVGEGT. There are 16 residues in the CDR3. CDR3 sequence (DNA): TGTGCCAGCAGTTACTCGCCAGACCTGAGCTCCTACGAGCAGTACTTC. Amino acids: CASSYSPDLSSYEQYF.

This chain joins TRBV12-3 or TRBV12-4 and TRBJ1-5; 8 bases are shared with TRBD1. CDR3 size: 12 residues. J was trimmed by 10 bases and V by 6 bases; bases with no gene match: 5. CDR3 residues: CASSRTGGPQHF. CDR3 nucleotide sequence: TGTGCCAGCAGCCGCACAGGGGGACCCCAGCATTTT.

This chain connects TRBV7-2 to TRBJ2-6, with D possibly TRBD1 on 6 matching bases. The CDR3 consists of 18 residues. The V end was cut by 1 base, the J end by 5 bases, with 18 bases between. Germline CDR1 is SGHTA and CDR2 is FQGNSA. The CDR3 DNA sequence: TGTGCCAGCAGCTTAGTAAGGACAGAGCCTTGGTGGGCCAACGTCCTGACTTTC. This codes for CASSLVRTEPWWANVLTF.

This clonotype was recorded a few times. V gene TRBV7-7 combines with J gene TRBJ1-4; tentative D call: TRBD1 (6 bases). Germline CDR1 SSHAT, CDR2 FNYEAQ (reference sequence). Trimming stripped 5 bases from V and 7 bases from J, with 14 bases between. There are 14 residues in the CDR3. The CDR3 here is CASSQGGAGEKLFF. Written as DNA, the CDR3 is TGTGCCAGCAGCCAAGGGGGGGCAGGTGAAAAACTGTTTTTT.

In its sample, this clonotype was seen a few times. The chain couples TRBV12-3 or TRBV12-4 to TRBJ2-1; 15 nucleotides agree with TRBD2. The junction had 8 bases not matched to a gene; V was cut back by 6 bases and J by 5 bases. The CDR3 consists of 17 residues. CDR3: CASSRGLAGGRDNEQFF. CDR3 nucleotides: TGTGCCAGCAGCCGCGGACTAGCGGGGGGGCGGGACAATGAGCAGTTCTTC.

The CDR3: CASSLLGVEETQYF. In nucleotides, the CDR3 is TGTGCCAGCAGTTTACTAGGGGTTGAAGAGACCCAGTACTTC. J is TRBJ2-5 and V is TRBV12-3 or TRBV12-4, with D tentatively TRBD1 (5 bases). V lost 2 bases and J lost 3, with 10 bases in between. CDR3 length equals 14 residues.

This clonotype came up a few times. For the CDR3, the DNA is TGTGCCACCAGCAGAGATGGAGAGTACGAGCAGTACTTC. This codes for CATSRDGEYEQYF. This chain connects TRBV15 to TRBJ2-7; D uncertain. Trimming took off 0 bases at V and 4 bases at J, with 7 bases between the two ends. CDR3 size: 13 residues. Germline V CDR1 and CDR2: LNHNV, YYDKDF (reference sequence).

The chain combines TRBV28 with TRBJ2-7, with unresolved D. The CDR3 runs to 12 residues. With 3 bases removed from V and 7 bases from J, the gap between germline ends came to 10 bases. The germline gives CDR1 MDHEN, CDR2 SYDVKM. The CDR3 nucleotides are TGTGCCAGCAGTTTGGACCCGTTGGAGCAGTACTTC. Translated: CASSLDPLEQYF.

To note about this clonotype: An end of the junction does not agree with germline; a read error may underlie this. The rearrangement joins TRBV4-3 to TRBJ2-7; 7 bases map to TRBD1. Germline assignment: CDR1 LGHNA and CDR2 YSLEER. The CDR3 is 14 residues long. CDR3 amino acids: CASSPHRGTYEQYF. Written as DNA, the CDR3 is TGCGCCAGCAGCCCGCACAGGGGTACCTATGAGCAGTACTTC.

This clonotype showed up just a few times. The chain is built from TRBV6-5 and TRBJ1-2; 9 nucleotides align to TRBD1. CDR1 MNHEY and CDR2 SVGAGI come from the germline V gene. The CDR3 has 14 amino acids. V was clipped by 6 bases and J by 5 bases; unmatched bases: 7. For the CDR3, the DNA is TGTGCCAGCAGGCGAGACAGGGGGGGTTATGGCTACACCTTC. Amino acid sequence: CASRRDRGGYGYTF.

This chain joins TRBV28 and TRBJ2-7; 12 nucleotides agree with TRBD2. The CDR3 is 15 residues long. The germline gives CDR1 MDHEN, CDR2 SYDVKM. Trimming took 4 bases from V and 5 from J; bases not matched to a gene: 6. In DNA form, the CDR3 reads TGTGCCAGCAGTTCGCGGACTAGCGGGGTCGACGAGCAGTACTTC. Translating it yields CASSSRTSGVDEQYF.

V gene TRBV20-1 combines with J gene TRBJ1-1, with a possible D match to TRBD1 (6 bases). The germline V gene encodes CDR1 DFQATT and CDR2 SNEGSKA (reference sequence). The CDR3 runs 16 residues. V lost 5 bases, J lost 0 bases, and 19 bases lay in between. The CDR3 DNA reads as TGCAGTGCTTATCCCTACAGGGTAACTATGAACACTGAAGCTTTCTTT. This gives the protein CSAYPYRVTMNTEAFF.

The rearrangement joins TRBV7-2 to TRBJ2-7; D might be TRBD2 (6 bases). V lost 4 bases to trimming and J lost 5 bases, with 12 bases between them. Germline V gene sequence: CDR1 SGHTA, CDR2 FQGNSA. This CDR3 is 13 amino acids long. The CDR3 nucleotides read TGTGCCAGCAGCTCAGGAGGGAGCCACGAGCAGTACTTC. This sequence encodes CASSSGGSHEQYF.

This chain joins TRBV28 and TRBJ1-1; no definite D call. V dropped 4 bases and J dropped 7 bases, with 10 bases sitting between them. CDR1 MDHEN and CDR2 SYDVKM come from the germline V gene. The CDR3 is 12 residues long. CDR3 sequence (DNA): TGTGCCAGCAGTTATCTCCGGGTTGAAGCTTTCTTT. Its protein product is CASSYLRVEAFF.

The V gene is TRBV7-2, the J gene TRBJ2-7, with D possibly matching TRBD1 (6 bases). Germline values: CDR1 SGHTA, CDR2 FQGNSA. The CDR3 consists of 15 residues. V lost 5 bases and J lost 2, with 16 bases in between. This chain's CDR3 is CASSRTGTSAYEQYF. CDR3 DNA sequence: TGTGCCAGCAGCCGAACCGGGACATCGGCCTACGAGCAGTACTTC.

The chain joins TRBV18 to TRBJ2-3; 9 nucleotides agree with TRBD2. J gave up 6 bases and V 0 bases, and 7 bases lay outside the gene matches. Germline CDR1 KGHSH, CDR2 LQKENI. CDR3 length: 16 residues. Written as DNA, the CDR3 is TGTGCCAGCTCACCACCTGGGCCGCTAGCGGGGGATACGCAGTATTTT. It yields the protein CASSPPGPLAGDTQYF.

The V gene is TRBV4-3, the J gene TRBJ2-5, with no clear D. The J call may be incorrect, as the DNA end agrees better with TRBJ2-7. Germline V lookup: CDR1 LGHNA, CDR2 YSLEER. The CDR3 contains 14 residues. The CDR3 DNA follows: TGCACCGGCAGCCAAGATTGGCAGGCGAGCGAGCAGTACTTC. It is translated as CTGSQDWQASEQYF.

The genes are TRBV13 and TRBJ2-1; tentative D call: TRBD1 (5 bases). In germline, CDR1 is PRHDT, CDR2 FYEKMQ (reference sequence). The V gene lost 4 bases and the J gene lost 12 bases, with 13 bases spanning the gap. CDR3 size: 12 residues. CDR3 in amino acids: CASSYESDRQFF. In DNA, the CDR3 is TGTGCCAGCAGCTACGAGTCAGACAGGCAGTTCTTC.

This clonotype appeared many times. This chain links TRBV7-6 with TRBJ2-1; D might be TRBD1 (5 bases). This CDR3 is built from 12 residues. From germline, CDR1 is SGHVS and CDR2 FNYEAQ. V was trimmed by 6 bases and J by 8 bases, leaving 11 bases between them. CDR3 protein: CASSQAGHEQFF. Here the CDR3 DNA reads TGTGCCAGCAGTCAAGCAGGGCATGAGCAGTTCTTC.